This TCR beta chain was sequenced in a study of CD8 T cells in Susac syndrome. Study-wide results and caveats: As acknowledged by the study, its TCR sequencing and HLA analysis included a relatively small number of individuals.

With respect to this clonotype: The antigen is unknown.

CD8+ and CD4+ blood T cells underwent TCR beta sequencing. An amount of RNA that ranged from roughly 0.5 to 1 ug was reverse transcribed with random hexamers. Coverage of TCR beta CDR3 amplification by immunoSEQ multiplex PCR extended to 54 Vbeta and 13 Jbeta. In TCRdb, the immunoSEQ multiplex PCR reads were re-called with MiXCR into one record per CDR3 protein. The table has about 18,000 distinct CDR3 sequences, roughly 95% seen once. The CDR3 sequence is 17 residues long. In germline, CDR1 is LGHNA, CDR2 YSLEER. The V segment lost 0 bases and the J segment 3 bases; nucleotides outside the gene matches: 8.

The TCR was taken from a human donor in good health. The gene calls are TRBV4-3 and TRBJ2-1; 7 nucleotides align to TRBD2. The sequencing input was CD8+ T cells from PBMCs. This chain's CDR3 is CASSQDEISGFYNEQFF. The DNA for the CDR3 is TGCGCCAGCAGCCAAGATGAGATTAGCGGGTTCTACAATGAGCAGTTCTTC.